This TCR beta chain was observed in a study of spatial heterogeneity in lung cancer. Study at large: Alpha-chain sequences were detected in numbers that were consistently lower than beta-chain sequences. On average, each unique TCR and UMI combination appeared more than ten times in raw reads. Findings of the study overall: Ubiquitous expanded tumor TCRs were seen in blood more at resection than at follow-up.

Germline-derived CDR1 and CDR2 are SGHNT and YENEEA. The CDR3 contains 11 residues. The V gene lost 4 bases and the J gene lost 6 bases, with 5 bases spanning the gap. This clonotype was observed at least ten times. Antigen unknown. Every individual TCR cDNA molecule carried its own unique molecular identifier, which allowed correction of PCR and sequencing errors. MiXCR, run by TCRdb on the 5' RACE reads, gives a single entry per CDR3 protein. The data contain tens of thousands of distinct CDR3 sequences, less than 9% of them seen just once; the ten biggest clones take up 29%. Noted time point: sample taken at primary tumor resection.

The TCR was taken from a female donor with early-stage non-small cell lung cancer. This chain links TRBV11-3 with TRBJ2-3; no definite D call. The sample in question was PBMCs, obtained at surgery. CDR3 bases: TGTGCCAGCAGCTCCGCCGATACGCAGTATTTT. Translating gives CASSSADTQYF.